This TCR beta chain was sequenced during a study of blood T cell repertoires in COVID-19. Sequencing was performed with immunoSEQ multiplex PCR; in TCRdb, only in-frame clones are kept and a portion is missing. The data contain hundreds of thousands of clones, about 85% of them singletons. Germline loops: CDR1 MRHNA, CDR2 SNTAGT. The CDR3 is 16 residues long. V lost 0 bases and J lost 6, with 16 bases in between. This clonotype originated in a man aged 55 to 70 who had recovered from COVID-19. The chain links TRBV6-4 to TRBJ2-3; D perhaps matches TRBD2 (5 bases). The source material was peripheral blood. Here the CDR3 reads CASSDSTLAGSDTQYF. DNA of the CDR3: TGTGCCAGCAGTGACTCAACTCTAGCCGGGTCGGATACGCAGTATTTT.